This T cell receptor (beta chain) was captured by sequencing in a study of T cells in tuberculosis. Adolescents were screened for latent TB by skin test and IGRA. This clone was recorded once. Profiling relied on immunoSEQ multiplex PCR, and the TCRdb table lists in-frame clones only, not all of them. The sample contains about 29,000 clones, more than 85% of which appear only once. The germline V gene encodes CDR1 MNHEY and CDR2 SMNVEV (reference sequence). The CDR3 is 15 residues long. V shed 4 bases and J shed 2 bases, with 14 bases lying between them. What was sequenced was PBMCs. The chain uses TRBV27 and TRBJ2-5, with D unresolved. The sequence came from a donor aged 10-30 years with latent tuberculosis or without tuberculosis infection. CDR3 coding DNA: TGTGCCAGCAGTTCCCTTGGGCAGTCTCAAGAGACCCAGTACTTC. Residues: CASSSLGQSQETQYF.